This TCR beta chain was found in a study of identifying expanded T cells in peripheral blood. Study results and caveats: Across healthy donors, higher total template counts meant significantly greater roughly 2-week count variance.

Sequencing used immunoSEQ multiplex PCR; TCRdb keeps in-frame clones, though not all of them. The sample lists roughly 81,000 clones; about 83% were seen once. A word on this clone: Antigen specificity is unknown.

Sequenced material: blood. The origin of this receptor is a person aged 18 to 70 in good health.

CDR3 sequence: CSADRVTGELFF. CDR3 in DNA: TGCAGCGCGGACAGGGTAACCGGGGAGCTGTTTTTT. V is TRBV29-1 and J is TRBJ2-2, with 8 bases matching TRBD1. This CDR3 contains 12 residues. Germline trimming cut 7 bases from V and 5 bases from J; bases unmatched to any gene: 3. Germline-derived CDR1 and CDR2 are SQVTM and ANQGSEA.